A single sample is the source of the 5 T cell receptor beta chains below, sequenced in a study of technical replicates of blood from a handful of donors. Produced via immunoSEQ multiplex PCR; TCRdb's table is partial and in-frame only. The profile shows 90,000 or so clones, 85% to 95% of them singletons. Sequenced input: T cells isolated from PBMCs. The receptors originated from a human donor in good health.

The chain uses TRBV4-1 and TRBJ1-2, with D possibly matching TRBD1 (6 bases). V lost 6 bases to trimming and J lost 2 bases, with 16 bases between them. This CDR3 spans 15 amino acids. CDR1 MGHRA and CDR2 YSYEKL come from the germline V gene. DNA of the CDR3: TGCGCCAGCAGATCATTTTTAACAGGGAACTATGGCTACACCTTC. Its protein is CASRSFLTGNYGYTF.

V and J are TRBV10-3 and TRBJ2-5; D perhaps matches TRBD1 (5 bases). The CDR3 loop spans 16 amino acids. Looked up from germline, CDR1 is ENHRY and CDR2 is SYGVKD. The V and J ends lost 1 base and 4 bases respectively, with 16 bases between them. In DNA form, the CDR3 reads TGTGCCATCAGTGAGTTCCATGGGGCCCGGGCAGAGACCCAGTACTTC. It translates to CAISEFHGARAETQYF.

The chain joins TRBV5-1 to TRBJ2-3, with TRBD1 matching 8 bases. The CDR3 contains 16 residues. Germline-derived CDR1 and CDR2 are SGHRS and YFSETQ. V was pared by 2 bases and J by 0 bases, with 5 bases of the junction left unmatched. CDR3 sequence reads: CASSLGDRQSTDTQYF. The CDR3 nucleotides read TGCGCCAGCAGCTTAGGGGACAGGCAAAGCACAGATACGCAGTATTTT.

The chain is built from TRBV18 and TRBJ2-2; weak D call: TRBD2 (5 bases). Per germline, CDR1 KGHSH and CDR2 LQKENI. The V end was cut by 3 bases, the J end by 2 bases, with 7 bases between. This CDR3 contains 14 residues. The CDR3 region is CASSPASNTGELFF. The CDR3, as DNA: TGTGCCAGCTCACCGGCTAGCAACACCGGGGAGCTGTTTTTT.

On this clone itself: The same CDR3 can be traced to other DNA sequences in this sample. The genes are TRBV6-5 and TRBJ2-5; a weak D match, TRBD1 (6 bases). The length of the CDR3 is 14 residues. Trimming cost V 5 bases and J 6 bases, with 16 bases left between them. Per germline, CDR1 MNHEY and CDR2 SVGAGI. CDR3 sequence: CASSTPGHRKTQYF. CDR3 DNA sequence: TGTGCCAGCAGTACCCCGGGACATAGGAAGACCCAGTACTTC.